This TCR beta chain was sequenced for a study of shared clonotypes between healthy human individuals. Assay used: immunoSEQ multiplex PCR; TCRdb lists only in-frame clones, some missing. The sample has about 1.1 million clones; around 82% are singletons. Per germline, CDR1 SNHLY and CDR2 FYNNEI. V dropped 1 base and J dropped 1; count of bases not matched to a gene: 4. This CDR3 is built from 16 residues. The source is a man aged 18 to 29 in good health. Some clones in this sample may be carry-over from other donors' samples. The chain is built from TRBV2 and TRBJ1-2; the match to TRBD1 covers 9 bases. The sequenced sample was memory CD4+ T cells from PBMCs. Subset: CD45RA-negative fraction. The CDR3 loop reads CASSEVGDRVNYGYTF. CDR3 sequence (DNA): TGTGCCAGCAGTGAAGTTGGGGACAGGGTTAACTATGGCTACACCTTC.